This TCR beta chain was observed in a study of blood T cell repertoires in COVID-19. Study-wide context: In each case, the material was cDNA or gDNA derived from T cells, B-cell-depleted T cells, or PBMCs.

How the authors handled the data: It was from reference gene primer amplification that nucleated cell counts were estimated. The assay was immunoSEQ multiplex PCR, and TCRdb's table has in-frame clones only and misses some. V and J calls and clone size are given by that table; D and trimming were obtained from the DNA. The sample carries 230,000 or so clones, 65% to 90% recorded once. Germline V gene data show CDR1 as SGHRS and CDR2 as YFSETQ. The V and J ends lost 0 bases and 6 bases respectively, with 13 bases between them. The CDR3 is 15 residues long. This sequence was found in a human donor in a cohort sampled during active COVID-19. Sequenced material: peripheral blood. The chain couples TRBV5-1 to TRBJ1-5, with a weak D call TRBD1 (6 bases). This CDR3 is CASSLDAGGPQPQHF. The DNA of the CDR3 is TGCGCCAGCAGCTTGGATGCGGGGGGGCCTCAGCCCCAGCATTTT.